Listed below are T cell receptor beta chains from one sample, sequenced in a study of early T cells in non-severe SARS-CoV-2 infection. TCRdb reanalysed the 5' RACE reads using MiXCR and keeps one entry per CDR3 protein. The sample records about 64,000 distinct CDR3 sequences, over 10% being singletons. The sequenced sample was whole blood, obtained at baseline. These receptor sequences come from an adult who was a healthcare worker with PCR-confirmed SARS-CoV-2 infection or an uninfected control (not recorded which). The conserved cysteine and the conserved F or W are not part of the CDR3 here.

j_gene: TRBJ1-3; v_gene: TRBV20-1; CDR3aa: SATPGTDGNTIY
j_gene: TRBJ1-2; v_gene: TRBV10-3; CDR3aa: AISEEEGGGVPT
j_gene: TRBJ2-1; v_gene: TRBV28; CDR3aa: ASSRAGVYKEQF
j_gene: TRBJ1-3; v_gene: TRBV7-2; CDR3aa: ASSSDRIGNTIY
j_gene: TRBJ2-3; v_gene: TRBV27; CDR3aa: ASSLATSGYTDTQY
j_gene: TRBJ2-6; v_gene: TRBV15; CDR3aa: ATSLGTVSGANVLT
j_gene: TRBJ2-3; v_gene: TRBV4-3; CDR3aa: ASSQVWAGGTDTQY
j_gene: TRBJ1-5; v_gene: TRBV4-2; CDR3aa: ASSQAPLGTAFGQPQH
j_gene: TRBJ1-3; v_gene: TRBV7-2; CDR3aa: ASSRGAGGTVASGNTIY
j_gene: TRBJ2-5; v_gene: TRBV25-1; CDR3aa: ASSEMTSEETQY
j_gene: TRBJ2-7; v_gene: TRBV11-2; CDR3aa: ASSLSLEPNEQY
j_gene: TRBJ2-7; v_gene: TRBV5-1; CDR3aa: ASSLSTGSTYEQY
j_gene: TRBJ2-6; v_gene: TRBV24-1; CDR3aa: ATSDFQGAGANVLT
j_gene: TRBJ2-1; v_gene: TRBV15; CDR3aa: ATTEGRRVNEQF
j_gene: TRBJ2-3; v_gene: TRBV20-1; CDR3aa: SALEVFRTGGWADTQY
j_gene: TRBJ2-1; v_gene: TRBV6-1; CDR3aa: ASSEERGGYNEQF
j_gene: TRBJ2-2; v_gene: TRBV7-2; CDR3aa: ASSLFALGASELF